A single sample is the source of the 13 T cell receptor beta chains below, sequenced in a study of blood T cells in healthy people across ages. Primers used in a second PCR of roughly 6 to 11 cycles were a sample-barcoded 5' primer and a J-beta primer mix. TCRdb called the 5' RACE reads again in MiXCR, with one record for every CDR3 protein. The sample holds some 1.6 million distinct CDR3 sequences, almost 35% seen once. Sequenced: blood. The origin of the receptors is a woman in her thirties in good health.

In nucleotides, the CDR3 is TGTGCCAGCAGCGCGCGCCCCGGACAGGGGGCGGGCGAGCAGTTCTTC. It is translated as CASSARPGQGAGEQFF. The gene calls are TRBV7-3 and TRBJ2-1; 11 nucleotides agree with TRBD1. This CDR3 has 16 amino acids. Germline lookup yields CDR1 SGHTA and CDR2 FQGTGA. Germline trimming cut 5 bases from V and 10 bases from J; bases unmatched to any gene: 13.

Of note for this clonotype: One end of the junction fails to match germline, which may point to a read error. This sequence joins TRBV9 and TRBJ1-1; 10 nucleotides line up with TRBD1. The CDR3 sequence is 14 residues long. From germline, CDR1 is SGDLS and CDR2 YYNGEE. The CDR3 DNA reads TGTGCCAGCAGCGATTCCTGGACAGGGGGTGAAACTTTCTTT. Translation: CASSDSWTGGETFF. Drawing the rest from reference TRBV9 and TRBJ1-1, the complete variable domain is DSGVTQTPKHLITATGQRVTLRCSPRSGDLSVYWYQQSLDQGLQFLIQYYNGEERAKGNILERFSAQQFPDLHSELNLSSLELGDSALYFCASSDSWTGGETFFGQGTRLTVV.

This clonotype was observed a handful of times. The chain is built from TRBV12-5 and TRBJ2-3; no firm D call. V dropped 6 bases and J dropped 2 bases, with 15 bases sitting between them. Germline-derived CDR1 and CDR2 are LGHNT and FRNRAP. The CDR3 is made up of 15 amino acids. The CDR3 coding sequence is TGTGCTAGTGGCCACCCCTTGCGGCTCACAGATACGCAGTATTTT. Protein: CASGHPLRLTDTQYF.

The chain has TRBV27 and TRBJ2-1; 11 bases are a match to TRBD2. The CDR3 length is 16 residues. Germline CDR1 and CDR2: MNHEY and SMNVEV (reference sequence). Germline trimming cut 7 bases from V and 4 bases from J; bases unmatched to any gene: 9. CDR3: CASTPSGRTGYNEQFF. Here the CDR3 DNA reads TGTGCCAGCACTCCTAGCGGGAGGACCGGGTACAATGAGCAGTTCTTC.

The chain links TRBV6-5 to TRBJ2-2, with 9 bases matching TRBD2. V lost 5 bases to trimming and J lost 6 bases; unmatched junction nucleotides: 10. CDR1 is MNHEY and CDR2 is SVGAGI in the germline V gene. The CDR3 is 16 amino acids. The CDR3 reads CASSRQTSGKAGELFF. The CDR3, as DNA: TGTGCCAGCAGTCGCCAGACTAGCGGAAAGGCCGGGGAGCTGTTTTTT.

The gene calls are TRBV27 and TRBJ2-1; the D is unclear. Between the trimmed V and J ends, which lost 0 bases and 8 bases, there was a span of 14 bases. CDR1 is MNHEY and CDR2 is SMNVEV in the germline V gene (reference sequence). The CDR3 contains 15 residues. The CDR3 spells CASSLSSIPADEQFF. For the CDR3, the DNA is TGTGCCAGCAGTTTATCATCTATCCCGGCGGATGAGCAGTTCTTC.

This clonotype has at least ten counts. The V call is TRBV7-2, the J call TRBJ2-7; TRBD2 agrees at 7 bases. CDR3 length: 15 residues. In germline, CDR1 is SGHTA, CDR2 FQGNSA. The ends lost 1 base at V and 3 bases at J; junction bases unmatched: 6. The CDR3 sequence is CASSLELTGGYEQYF. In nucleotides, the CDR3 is TGTGCCAGCAGCTTAGAGCTCACGGGAGGCTACGAGCAGTACTTC.

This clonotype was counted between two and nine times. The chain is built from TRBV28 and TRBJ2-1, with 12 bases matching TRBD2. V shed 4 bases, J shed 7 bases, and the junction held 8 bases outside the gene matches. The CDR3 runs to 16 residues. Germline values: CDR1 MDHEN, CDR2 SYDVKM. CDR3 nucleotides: TGTGCCAGCAGTTCCCCCCCTAGCGGGAGGGTTAATGAGCAGTTCTTC. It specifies CASSSPPSGRVNEQFF.

The CDR3 nucleotides are TGTGCCAGCAGTCTCTCGGACACAATTCCCTACGAGCAGTACTTC. Its translation is CASSLSDTIPYEQYF. The gene calls are TRBV27 and TRBJ2-7; D possibly corresponds to TRBD1 (5 bases). The germline V gene encodes CDR1 MNHEY and CDR2 SMNVEV (reference sequence). The length of the CDR3 is 15 residues. V was clipped by 5 bases and J by 2 bases, with 16 bases between them.

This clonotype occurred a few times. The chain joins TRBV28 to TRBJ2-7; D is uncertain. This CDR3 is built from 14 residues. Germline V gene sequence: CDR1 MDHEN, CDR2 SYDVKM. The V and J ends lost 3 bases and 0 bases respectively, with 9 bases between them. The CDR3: CASSFDQASYEQYF. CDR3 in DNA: TGTGCCAGCAGTTTCGATCAGGCCTCCTACGAGCAGTACTTC.

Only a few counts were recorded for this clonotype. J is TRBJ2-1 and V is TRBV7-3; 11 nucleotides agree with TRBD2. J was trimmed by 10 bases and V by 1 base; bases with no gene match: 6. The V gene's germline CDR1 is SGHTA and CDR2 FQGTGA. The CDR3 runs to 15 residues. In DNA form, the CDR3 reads TGTGCCAGCAGCTTAATTAGCGGGGGGGCTAACGAGCAGTTCTTC. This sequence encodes CASSLISGGANEQFF. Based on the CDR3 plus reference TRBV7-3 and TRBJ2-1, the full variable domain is GAGVSQTPSNKVTEKGKYVELRCDPISGHTALYWYRQSLGQGPEFLIYFQGTGAADDSGLPNDRFFAVRPEGSVSTLKIQRTERGDSAVYLCASSLISGGANEQFFGPGTRLTVL.

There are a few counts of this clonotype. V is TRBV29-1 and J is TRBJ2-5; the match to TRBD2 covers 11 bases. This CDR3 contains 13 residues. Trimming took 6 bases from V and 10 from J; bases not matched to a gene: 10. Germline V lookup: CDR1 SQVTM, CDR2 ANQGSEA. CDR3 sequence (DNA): TGCAGCGTGGGAACTAGCGGGGGCTGGATCCAGTACTTC. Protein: CSVGTSGGWIQYF.

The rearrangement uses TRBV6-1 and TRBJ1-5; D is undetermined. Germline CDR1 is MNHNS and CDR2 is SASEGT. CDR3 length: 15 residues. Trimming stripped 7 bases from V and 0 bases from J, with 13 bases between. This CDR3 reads CASTYGQSSNQPQHF. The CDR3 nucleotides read TGTGCCAGCACCTATGGGCAGTCTAGCAATCAGCCCCAGCATTTT.